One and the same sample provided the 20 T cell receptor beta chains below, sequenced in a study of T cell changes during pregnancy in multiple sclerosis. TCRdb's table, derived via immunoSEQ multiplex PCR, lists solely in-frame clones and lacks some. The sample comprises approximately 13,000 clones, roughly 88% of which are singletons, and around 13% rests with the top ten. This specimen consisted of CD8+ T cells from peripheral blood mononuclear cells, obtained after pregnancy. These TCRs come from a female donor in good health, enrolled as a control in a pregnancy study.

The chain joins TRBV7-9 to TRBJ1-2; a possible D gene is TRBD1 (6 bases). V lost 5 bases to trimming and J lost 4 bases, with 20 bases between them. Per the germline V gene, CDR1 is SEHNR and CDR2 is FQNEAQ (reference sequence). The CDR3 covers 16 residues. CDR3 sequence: CASSPAGTGLVYGYTF. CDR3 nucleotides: TGTGCCAGCAGCCCCGCCGGAACAGGGTTGGTCTATGGCTACACCTTC.

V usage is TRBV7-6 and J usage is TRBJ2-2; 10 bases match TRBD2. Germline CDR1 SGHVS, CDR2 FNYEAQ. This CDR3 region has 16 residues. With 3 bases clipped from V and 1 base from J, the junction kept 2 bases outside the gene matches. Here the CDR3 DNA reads TGTGCCAGCAGCTTTCTAGCGGGGGAGAACACCGGGGAGCTGTTTTTT. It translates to CASSFLAGENTGELFF.

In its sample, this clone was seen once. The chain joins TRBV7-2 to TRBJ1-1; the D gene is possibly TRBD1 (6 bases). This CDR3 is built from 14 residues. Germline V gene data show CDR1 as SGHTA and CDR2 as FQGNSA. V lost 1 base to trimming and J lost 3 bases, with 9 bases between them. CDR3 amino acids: CASSLVPGDTEAFF. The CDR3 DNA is TGTGCCAGCAGCTTAGTCCCAGGGGACACTGAAGCTTTCTTT.

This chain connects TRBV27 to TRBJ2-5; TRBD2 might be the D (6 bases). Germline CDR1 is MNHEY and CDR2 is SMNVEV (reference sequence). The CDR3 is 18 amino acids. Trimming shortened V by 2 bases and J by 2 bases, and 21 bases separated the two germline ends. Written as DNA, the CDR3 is TGTGCCAGCAGTTTACTAGGCGGGGTGACTCCCCAACAAGAGACCCAGTACTTC. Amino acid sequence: CASSLLGGVTPQQETQYF.

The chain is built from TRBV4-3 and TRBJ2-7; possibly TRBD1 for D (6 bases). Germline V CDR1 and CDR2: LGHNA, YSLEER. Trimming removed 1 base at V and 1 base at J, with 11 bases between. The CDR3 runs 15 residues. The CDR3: CASSQVGDMSYEQYF. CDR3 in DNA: TGCGCCAGCAGCCAAGTGGGGGACATGTCCTACGAGCAGTACTTC.

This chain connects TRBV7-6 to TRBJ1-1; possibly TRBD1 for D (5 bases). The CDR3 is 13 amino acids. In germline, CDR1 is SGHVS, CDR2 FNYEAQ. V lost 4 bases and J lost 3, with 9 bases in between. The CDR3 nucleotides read TGTGCCAGCAGCTCCAAAGGGGACACTGAAGCTTTCTTT. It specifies CASSSKGDTEAFF.

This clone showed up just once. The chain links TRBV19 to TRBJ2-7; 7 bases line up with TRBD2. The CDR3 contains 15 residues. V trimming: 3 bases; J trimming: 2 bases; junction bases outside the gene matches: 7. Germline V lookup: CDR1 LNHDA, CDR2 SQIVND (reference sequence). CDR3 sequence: CASSIRRELPYEQYF. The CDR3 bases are TGTGCCAGTAGTATCAGGCGGGAGCTGCCCTACGAGCAGTACTTC.

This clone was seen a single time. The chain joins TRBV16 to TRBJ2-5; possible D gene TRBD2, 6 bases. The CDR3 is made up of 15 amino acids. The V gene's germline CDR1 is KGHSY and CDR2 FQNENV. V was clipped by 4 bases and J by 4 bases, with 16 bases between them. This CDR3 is CASSPLAEGTETQYF. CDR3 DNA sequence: TGTGCCAGCAGCCCACTGGCGGAGGGGACAGAGACCCAGTACTTC.

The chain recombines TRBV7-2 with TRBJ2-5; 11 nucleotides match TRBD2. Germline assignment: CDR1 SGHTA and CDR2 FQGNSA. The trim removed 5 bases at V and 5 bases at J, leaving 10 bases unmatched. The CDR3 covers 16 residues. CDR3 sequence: CASSLGLAGGWETQYF. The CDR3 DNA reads TGTGCCAGCAGCCTAGGGCTAGCGGGGGGTTGGGAGACCCAGTACTTC.

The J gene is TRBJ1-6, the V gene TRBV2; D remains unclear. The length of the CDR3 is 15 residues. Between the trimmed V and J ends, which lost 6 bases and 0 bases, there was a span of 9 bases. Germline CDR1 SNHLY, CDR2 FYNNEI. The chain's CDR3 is CASSGSSSYNSPLHF. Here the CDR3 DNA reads TGTGCCAGCAGCGGGTCCAGCTCCTATAATTCACCCCTCCACTTT.

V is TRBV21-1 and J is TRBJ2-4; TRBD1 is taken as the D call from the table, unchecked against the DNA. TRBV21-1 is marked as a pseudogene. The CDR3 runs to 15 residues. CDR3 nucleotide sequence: TGTGCCAGCATAACCGGGACAGGGTGTAGCAGCATTCAGTACTTC. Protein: CASITGTGCSSIQYF.

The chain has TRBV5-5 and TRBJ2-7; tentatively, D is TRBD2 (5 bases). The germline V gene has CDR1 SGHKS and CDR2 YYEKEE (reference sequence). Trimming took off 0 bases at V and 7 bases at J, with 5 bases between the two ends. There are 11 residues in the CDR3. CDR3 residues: CASSLGREQYF. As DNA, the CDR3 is TGTGCCAGCAGCTTGGGGAGGGAGCAGTACTTC.

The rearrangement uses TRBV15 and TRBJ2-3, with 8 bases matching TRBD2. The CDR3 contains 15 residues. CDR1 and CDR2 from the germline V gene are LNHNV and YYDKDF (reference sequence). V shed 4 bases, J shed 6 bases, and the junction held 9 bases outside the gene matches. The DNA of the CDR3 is TGTGCCACCAGCAACCCGAGCGGGAGCTCGGATACGCAGTATTTT. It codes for CATSNPSGSSDTQYF. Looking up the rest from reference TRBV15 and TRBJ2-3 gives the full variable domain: DAMVIQNPRYQVTQFGKPVTLSCSQTLNHNVMYWYQQKSSQAPKLLFHYYDKDFNNEADTPDNFQSRRPNTSFCFLDIRSPGLGDTAMYLCATSNPSGSSDTQYFGPGTRLTVL.

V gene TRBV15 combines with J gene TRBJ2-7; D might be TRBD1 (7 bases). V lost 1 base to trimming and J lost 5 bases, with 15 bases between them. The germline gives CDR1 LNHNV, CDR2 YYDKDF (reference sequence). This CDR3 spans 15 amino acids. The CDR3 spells CATSRGGGGYDEQYF. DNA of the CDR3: TGTGCCACCAGCAGAGGAGGAGGGGGCTACGACGAGCAGTACTTC.

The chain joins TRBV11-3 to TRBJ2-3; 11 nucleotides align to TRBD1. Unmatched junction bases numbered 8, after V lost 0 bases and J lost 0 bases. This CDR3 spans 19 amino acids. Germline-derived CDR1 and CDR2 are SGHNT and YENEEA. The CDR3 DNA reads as TGTGCCAGCAGCTTAGAAGGGGACAGGGGGTTCTCTAGCACAGATACGCAGTATTTT. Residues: CASSLEGDRGFSSTDTQYF.

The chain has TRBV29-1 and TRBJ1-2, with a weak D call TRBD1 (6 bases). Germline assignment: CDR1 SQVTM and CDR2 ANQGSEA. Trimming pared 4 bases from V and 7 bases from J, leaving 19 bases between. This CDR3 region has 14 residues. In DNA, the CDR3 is TGCAGCGTTGTGGGGGACATCGGAGTTGCTGGCTACACCTTC. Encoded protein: CSVVGDIGVAGYTF.

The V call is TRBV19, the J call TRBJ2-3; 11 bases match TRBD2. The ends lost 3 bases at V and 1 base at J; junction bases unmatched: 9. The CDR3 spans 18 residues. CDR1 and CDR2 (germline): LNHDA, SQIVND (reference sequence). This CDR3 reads CASSIIAGGPIGTDTQYF. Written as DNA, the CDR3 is TGTGCCAGTAGTATTATAGCGGGGGGGCCTATAGGCACAGATACGCAGTATTTT.

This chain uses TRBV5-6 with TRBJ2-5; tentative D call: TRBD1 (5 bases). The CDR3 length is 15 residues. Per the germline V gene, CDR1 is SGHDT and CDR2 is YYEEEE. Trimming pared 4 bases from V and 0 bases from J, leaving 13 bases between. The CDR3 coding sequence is TGTGCCAGCAGCCCCCAGACAGAGTACCAAGAGACCCAGTACTTC. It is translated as CASSPQTEYQETQYF.

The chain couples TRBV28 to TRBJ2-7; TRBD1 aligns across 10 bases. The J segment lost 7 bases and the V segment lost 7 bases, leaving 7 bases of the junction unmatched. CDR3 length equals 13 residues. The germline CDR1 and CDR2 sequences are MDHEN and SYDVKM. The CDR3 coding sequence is TGTGCCAGCAAGCGACAGGGGGCGCGAGAGCAGTACTTC. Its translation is CASKRQGAREQYF.

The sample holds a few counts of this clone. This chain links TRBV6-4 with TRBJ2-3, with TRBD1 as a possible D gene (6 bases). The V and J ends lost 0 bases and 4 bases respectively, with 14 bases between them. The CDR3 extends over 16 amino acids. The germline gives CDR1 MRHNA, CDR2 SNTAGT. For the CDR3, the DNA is TGTGCCAGCAGTGACTCTCAGGCAGGGGATTCAGATACGCAGTATTTT. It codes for CASSDSQAGDSDTQYF.